This TCR beta chain came from a study of T cell repertoires in ileal Crohn's disease. Study-level background: Operated complications were stricturing disease (around 61%) and penetrating disease (roughly 39%). Thiopurines (fewer than 12) or anti-TNF agents (18) were given postoperatively to about half. General observations from the study: Mucosal expansions were suggested to be mainly CD8 T cells.

There are 14 residues in the CDR3. With V trimmed by 3 bases and J by 4 bases, 1 base remained unmatched. CDR1 and CDR2 (germline): KGHSH, LQKENI. Assay: immunoSEQ multiplex PCR; the TCRdb copy retains only in-frame clones and omits some. The sample has about 7,800 clones; roughly 85% are singletons. As regards this clone: Its target is not known.

As to time point: inflamed ileum from the surgical specimen. The sequenced sample was ileal tissue. The TCR originated in an adult with Crohn's disease. The chain recombines TRBV18 with TRBJ1-5; TRBD1 aligns across 9 bases. The CDR3: CASSPGQGNQPQHF. The CDR3, as DNA: TGTGCCAGCTCACCGGGACAGGGAAATCAGCCCCAGCATTTT.